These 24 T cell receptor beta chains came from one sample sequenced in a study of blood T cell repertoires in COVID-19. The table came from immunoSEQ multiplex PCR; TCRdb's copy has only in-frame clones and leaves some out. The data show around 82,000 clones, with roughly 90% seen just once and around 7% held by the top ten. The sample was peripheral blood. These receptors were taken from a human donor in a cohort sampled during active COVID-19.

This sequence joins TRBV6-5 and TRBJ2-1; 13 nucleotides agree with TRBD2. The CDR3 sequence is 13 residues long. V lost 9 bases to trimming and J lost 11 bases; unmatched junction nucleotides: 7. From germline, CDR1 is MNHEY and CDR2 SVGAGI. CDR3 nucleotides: TGTGCCAGTGGGAGACTAGCGGGGGGTCAGCAGTTCTTC. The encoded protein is CASGRLAGGQQFF.

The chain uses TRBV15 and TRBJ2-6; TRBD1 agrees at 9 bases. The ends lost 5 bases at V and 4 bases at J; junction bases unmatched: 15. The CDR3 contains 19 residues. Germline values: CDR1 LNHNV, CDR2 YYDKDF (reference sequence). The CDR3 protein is CATSGGSRTGVSGANVLTF. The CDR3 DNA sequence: TGTGCCACCAGCGGCGGTAGTAGGACAGGGGTTTCCGGGGCCAACGTCCTGACTTTC.

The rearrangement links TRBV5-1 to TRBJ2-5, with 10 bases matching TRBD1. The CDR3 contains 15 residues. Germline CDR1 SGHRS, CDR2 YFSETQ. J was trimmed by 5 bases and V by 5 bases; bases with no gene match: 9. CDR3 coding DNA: TGCGCCAGCAGTCGCGGACAGGGGGTAGGTGAGACCCAGTACTTC. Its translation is CASSRGQGVGETQYF.

The CDR3 DNA reads as TGTGCCAGCTCAACAGAGCTTTTGAACACTGAAGCTTTCTTT. Its translation: CASSTELLNTEAFF. V is TRBV18 and J is TRBJ1-1; D remains ambiguous. The V end lost 5 bases, the J end lost 0 bases, and 10 bases lay between the germline ends. The CDR3 covers 14 residues. Germline CDR1 reads KGHSH; CDR2 reads LQKENI. Together with reference TRBV18 and TRBJ1-1, the CDR3 gives the full variable domain: NAGVMQNPRHLVRRRGQEARLRCSPMKGHSHVYWYRQLPEEGLKFMVYLQKENIIDESGMPKERFSAEFPKEGPSILRIQQVVRGDSAAYFCASSTELLNTEAFFGQGTRLTVV.

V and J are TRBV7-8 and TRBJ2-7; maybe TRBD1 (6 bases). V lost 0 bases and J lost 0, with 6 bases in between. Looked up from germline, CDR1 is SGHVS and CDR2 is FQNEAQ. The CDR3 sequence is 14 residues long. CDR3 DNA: TGTGCCAGCAGCTTAGCAGGGGGCTCCTACGAGCAGTACTTC. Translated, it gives CASSLAGGSYEQYF. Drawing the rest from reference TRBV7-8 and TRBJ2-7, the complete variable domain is GAGVSQSPRYKVAKRGQDVALRCDPISGHVSLFWYQQALGQGPEFLTYFQNEAQLDKSGLPSDRFFAERPEGSVSTLKIQRTQQEDSAVYLCASSLAGGSYEQYFGPGTRLTVT.

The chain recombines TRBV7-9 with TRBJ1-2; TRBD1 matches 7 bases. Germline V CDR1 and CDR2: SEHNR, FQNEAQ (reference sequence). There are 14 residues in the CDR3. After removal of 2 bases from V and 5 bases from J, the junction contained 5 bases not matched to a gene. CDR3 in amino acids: CASSLLTTGYGYTF. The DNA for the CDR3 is TGTGCCAGCAGCTTACTAACGACAGGGTATGGCTACACCTTC.

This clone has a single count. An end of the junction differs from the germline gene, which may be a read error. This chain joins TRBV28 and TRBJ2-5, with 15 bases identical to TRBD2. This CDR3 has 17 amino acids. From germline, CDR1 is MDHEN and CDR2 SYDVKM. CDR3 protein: CASSPLGLAGGQDTQYF. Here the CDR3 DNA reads TGTGCCAGCAGTCCCTTAGGACTAGCGGGGGGGCAAGACACCCAGTACTTC.

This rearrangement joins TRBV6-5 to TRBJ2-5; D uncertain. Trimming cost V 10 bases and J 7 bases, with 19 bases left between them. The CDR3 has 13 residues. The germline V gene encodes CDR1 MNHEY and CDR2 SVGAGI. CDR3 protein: CAISEKLVGTQYF. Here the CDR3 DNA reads TGTGCCATATCGGAGAAGCTCGTGGGGACCCAGTACTTC.

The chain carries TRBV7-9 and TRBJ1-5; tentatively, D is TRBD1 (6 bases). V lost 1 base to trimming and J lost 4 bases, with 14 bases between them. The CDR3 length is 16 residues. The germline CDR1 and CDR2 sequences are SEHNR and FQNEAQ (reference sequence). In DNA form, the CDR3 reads TGTGCCAGCAGCTTAGGGGTGGGGACATCAAATCAGCCCCAGCATTTT. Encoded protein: CASSLGVGTSNQPQHF.

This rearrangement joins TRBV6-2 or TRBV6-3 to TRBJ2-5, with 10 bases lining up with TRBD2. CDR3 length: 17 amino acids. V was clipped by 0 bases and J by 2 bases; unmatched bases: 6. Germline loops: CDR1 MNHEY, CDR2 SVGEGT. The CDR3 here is CASSYSTSGYLQETQYF. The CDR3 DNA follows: TGTGCCAGCAGTTACTCGACTAGCGGGTACCTTCAAGAGACCCAGTACTTC.

The CDR3 DNA reads as TGTGCCAGCAGTTACGAGCGGAGACAGGGTCTCCATGGCTACACCTTC. Translating gives CASSYERRQGLHGYTF. The V and J genes are TRBV28 and TRBJ1-2; 7 positions agree with TRBD1. The CDR3 has 16 residues. The V segment lost 4 bases and the J segment 6 bases; nucleotides outside the gene matches: 14. CDR1 is MDHEN and CDR2 is SYDVKM in the germline V gene.

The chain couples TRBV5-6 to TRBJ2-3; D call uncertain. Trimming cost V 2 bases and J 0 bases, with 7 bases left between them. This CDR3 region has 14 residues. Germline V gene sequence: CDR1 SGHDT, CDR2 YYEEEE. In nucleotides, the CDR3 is TGTGCCAGCAGCTTCAGTCTGAGCACAGATACGCAGTATTTT. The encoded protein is CASSFSLSTDTQYF.

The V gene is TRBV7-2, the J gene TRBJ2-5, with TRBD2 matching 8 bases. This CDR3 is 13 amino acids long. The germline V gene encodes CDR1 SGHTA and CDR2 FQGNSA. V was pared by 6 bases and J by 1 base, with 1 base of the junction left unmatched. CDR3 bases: TGTGCCAGCAGTCGGGGGGGCCAAGAGACCCAGTACTTC. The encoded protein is CASSRGGQETQYF.

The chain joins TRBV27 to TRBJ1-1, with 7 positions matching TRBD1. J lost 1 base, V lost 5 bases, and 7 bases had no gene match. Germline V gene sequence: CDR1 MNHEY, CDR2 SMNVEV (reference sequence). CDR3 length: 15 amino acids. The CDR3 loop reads CASSIPQGSNTEAFF. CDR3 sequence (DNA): TGTGCCAGCAGTATCCCACAGGGGTCGAACACTGAAGCTTTCTTT.

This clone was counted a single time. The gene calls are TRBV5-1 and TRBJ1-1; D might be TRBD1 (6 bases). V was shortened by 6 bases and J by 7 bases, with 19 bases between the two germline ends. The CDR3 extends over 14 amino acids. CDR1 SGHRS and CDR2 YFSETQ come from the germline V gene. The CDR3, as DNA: TGCGCCAGCACCCTGGACGGGGGGCGCGGTGAAGCTTTCTTT. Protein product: CASTLDGGRGEAFF.

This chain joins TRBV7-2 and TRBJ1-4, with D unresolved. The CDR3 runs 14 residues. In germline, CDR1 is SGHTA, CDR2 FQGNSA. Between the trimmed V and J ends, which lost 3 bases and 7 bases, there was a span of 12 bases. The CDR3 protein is CASSFSGGAEKLFF. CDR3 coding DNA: TGTGCCAGCAGCTTTTCAGGAGGCGCTGAAAAACTGTTTTTT.

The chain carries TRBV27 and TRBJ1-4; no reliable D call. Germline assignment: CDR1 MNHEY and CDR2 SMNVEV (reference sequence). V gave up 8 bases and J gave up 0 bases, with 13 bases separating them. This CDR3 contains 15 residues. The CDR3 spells CASLYFPPTNEKLFF. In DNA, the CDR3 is TGTGCCAGCCTTTACTTTCCGCCAACTAATGAAAAACTGTTTTTT.

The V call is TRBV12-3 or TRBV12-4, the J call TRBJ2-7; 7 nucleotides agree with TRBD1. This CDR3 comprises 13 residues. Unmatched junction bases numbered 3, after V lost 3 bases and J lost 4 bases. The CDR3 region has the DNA TGTGCCAGCAGTTTCGGCAGGGGGTACGAGCAGTACTTC. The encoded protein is CASSFGRGYEQYF.

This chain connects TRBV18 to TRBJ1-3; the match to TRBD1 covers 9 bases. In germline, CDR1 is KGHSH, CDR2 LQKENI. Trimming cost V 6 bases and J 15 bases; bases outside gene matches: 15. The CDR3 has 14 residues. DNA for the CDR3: TGTGCCAGCTCGGAAGGACAGGGGTCGGTCGGGGGATATTTT. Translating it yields CASSEGQGSVGGYF.

The CDR3 sequence is CASSPRRRDSRRSPLHF. The DNA of the CDR3 is TGTGCCAGTAGCCCTCGGCGCAGGGACAGTCGGCGTTCACCCCTCCACTTT. This chain connects TRBV19 to TRBJ1-6; 7 nucleotides align to TRBD1. The CDR3 is 17 amino acids. V trimming: 6 bases; J trimming: 9 bases; junction bases outside the gene matches: 17. Germline V gene sequence: CDR1 LNHDA, CDR2 SQIVND (reference sequence).

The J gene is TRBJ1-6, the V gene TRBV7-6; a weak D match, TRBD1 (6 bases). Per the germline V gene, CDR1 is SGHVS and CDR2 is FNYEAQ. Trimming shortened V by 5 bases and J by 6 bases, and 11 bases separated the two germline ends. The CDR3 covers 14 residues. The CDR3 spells CASSPRQVNSPLHF. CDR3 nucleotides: TGTGCCAGCAGCCCACGACAGGTTAATTCACCCCTCCACTTT.

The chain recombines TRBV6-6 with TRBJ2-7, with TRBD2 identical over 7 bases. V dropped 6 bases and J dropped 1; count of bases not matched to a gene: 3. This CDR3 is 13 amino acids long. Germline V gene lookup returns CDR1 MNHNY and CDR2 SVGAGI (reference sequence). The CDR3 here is CASRKRGSYEQYF. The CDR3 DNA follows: TGTGCCAGCAGAAAGCGGGGTTCCTACGAGCAGTACTTC.

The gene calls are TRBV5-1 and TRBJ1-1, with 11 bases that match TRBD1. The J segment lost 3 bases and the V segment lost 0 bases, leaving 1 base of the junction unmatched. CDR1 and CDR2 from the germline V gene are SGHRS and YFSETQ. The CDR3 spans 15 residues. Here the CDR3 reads CASSLVGQGDTEAFF. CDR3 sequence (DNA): TGCGCCAGCAGCTTGGTGGGACAGGGGGACACTGAAGCTTTCTTT.

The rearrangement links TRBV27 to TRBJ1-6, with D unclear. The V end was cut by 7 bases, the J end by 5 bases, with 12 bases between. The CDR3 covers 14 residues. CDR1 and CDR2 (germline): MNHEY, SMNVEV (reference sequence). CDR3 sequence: CASTFTSHNSPLHF. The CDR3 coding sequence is TGTGCCAGCACCTTCACTTCCCATAATTCACCCCTCCACTTT.